Listed below are T cell receptor beta chains from one sample, sequenced in a study of T cell responses to AZD1222 COVID-19 vaccine. Libraries were prepared by immunoSEQ multiplex PCR; TCRdb keeps only in-frame clonotypes and omits some of them. Found here are more than 100,000 clones, around 87% of them singletons; the top ten hold 2.6%. Sequences were derived from peripheral blood, sampled 28 days after the second AZD1222 dose. Source of these receptors: an adult who received the AZD1222 COVID-19 vaccine. The CDR3 runs from the conserved cysteine through the conserved F or W. A D gene is named only where the DNA matches it firmly. Clone size is given for some rows only: seen once, a few or many times, or a class if the clone is expanded.

V,D,size,J,DNA,CDR3
TRBV6-6,-,-,TRBJ1-5,TGTGCCAGCAGTTACTCGTTTCGTGAGCAGCCCCAGCATTTT,CASSYSFREQPQHF
TRBV4-2,-,-,TRBJ1-1,TGTGCCAGCAGCCAAGGGATCCGGGACTCCTTAACTGAAGCTTTCTTT,CASSQGIRDSLTEAFF
TRBV5-1,-,-,TRBJ2-7,TGCGCCAGCAGCTTGGGGCCGGGGTCCTACGAGCAGTACTTC,CASSLGPGSYEQYF
TRBV18,-,-,TRBJ2-7,TGTGCCAGCTCACTGTTGATTGACGAGCAGTACTTC,CASSLLIDEQYF
TRBV7-9,-,once,TRBJ1-1,TGTGCCAGCAGCCGGGCGGGGCGGGGACACACTGAAGCTTTCTTT,CASSRAGRGHTEAFF
TRBV28,TRBD1,-,TRBJ1-1,TGTGCCAGCAGTTTCCCGGACAGGGCGAAAGCTTTCTTT,CASSFPDRAKAFF
TRBV24-1,-,-,TRBJ1-2,TGTGCCACCAGTGACTCCCGGGGGGGTAACTATGGCTACACCTTC,CATSDSRGGNYGYTF
TRBV4-2,-,-,TRBJ1-5,TGTGCCAGCAGCCAAGATGGGTATCGGGTCGAGACCCAGCATTTT,CASSQDGYRVETQHF
TRBV4-1,TRBD2,-,TRBJ2-2,TGCGCCAGCAGCCAAGCGGCGGGGGGAGGCGCCGGGGAGCTGTTTTTT,CASSQAAGGGAGELFF
TRBV19,-,-,TRBJ1-5,TGTGCCAGTAGTCCACTATCCTCAGGGGCAAATCAGCCCCAGCATTTT,CASSPLSSGANQPQHF
TRBV6-5,TRBD1,few,TRBJ2-1,TGTGCCAGCACGAACAGGGGGAAAAATGAGCAGTTCTTC,CASTNRGKNEQFF
TRBV6-5,-,-,TRBJ1-2,TGTGCCAGCAGTTACGCAGCCCCCTATGGCTACACCTTC,CASSYAAPYGYTF
TRBV7-8,-,-,TRBJ2-2,TGTGCCAGCAGCTCATCCCCGGGACTGAACACCGGGGAGCTGTTTTTT,CASSSSPGLNTGELFF
TRBV3-1/TRBV3-2,TRBD1,-,TRBJ1-2,TGTGCCAGCAGCCAAGCTGGACAGGGATTGGGACACGGCTACACCTTC,CASSQAGQGLGHGYTF
TRBV6-5,TRBD1,-,TRBJ1-2,TGTGCCAGCAGTCTGGGACAGGGGGCAAGTTATGGCTACACCTTC,CASSLGQGASYGYTF
TRBV19,-,-,TRBJ1-3,TGTGCCAGTAGTGCGGTATACTCTGGAAACACCATATATTTT,CASSAVYSGNTIYF
TRBV5-7,TRBD1,-,TRBJ2-7,TGTGCCAGCATCGACGAGCGACAGGGGGCGTGCGAGCAGTACTTC,CASIDERQGACEQYF
TRBV28,TRBD1,-,TRBJ1-4,TGTGCCAGCACCGCGGGAGGGACAGGGCATGAAAAACTGTTTTTT,CASTAGGTGHEKLFF
TRBV18,-,-,TRBJ2-4,TGTGCCAGCTCACCATTTTCTGGCAGGGGACTAGCCAAAAACATTCAGTACTTC,CASSPFSGRGLAKNIQYF
TRBV7-8,TRBD1,-,TRBJ2-2,TGTGCCAGCAGCCGAGACGGGACAGGGGGCGGTGGGCTGTTTTTT,CASSRDGTGGGGLFF
TRBV5-5,-,-,TRBJ1-2,TGTGCCAGCAGCACCGGAGGGGGGGCTAACTATGGCTACACCTTC,CASSTGGGANYGYTF
TRBV7-6,TRBD1,-,TRBJ2-5,TGTGCCAGCAGCTCGGGACAGGGGAGAGGATTGGAGACCCAGTACTTC,CASSSGQGRGLETQYF
TRBV11-2,TRBD1,-,TRBJ1-2,TGTGCCAGCAGCCCGATCGGGACAGGGGCCCTGGGCTACACCTTC,CASSPIGTGALGYTF